A single sample is the source of the 7 T cell receptor beta chains below, sequenced in a study of identical twins. TCRdb passed the 5' RACE reads through MiXCR, listing each CDR3 protein once. The data contain roughly 690,000 distinct CDR3 sequences, around 6.1% of them singletons. Material: naive T cells sorted from blood. These receptors were taken from a man in his late teens or twenties in good health.

This clonotype came up a few times. As DNA, the CDR3 is TGCGCCAGCAGCTTGGGGGGGATACTAGTGGACGAGCAGTACTTC. Translated, it gives CASSLGGILVDEQYF. The V and J genes are TRBV5-1 and TRBJ2-7; D may be TRBD1 or TRBD2 (5 bases each). In germline, CDR1 is SGHRS, CDR2 YFSETQ. The CDR3 runs 15 residues. The V end lost 0 bases, the J end lost 5 bases, and 15 bases lay between the germline ends. Based on the CDR3 plus reference TRBV5-1 and TRBJ2-7, the full variable domain is KAGVTQTPRYLIKTRGQQVTLSCSPISGHRSVSWYQQTPGQGLQFLFEYFSETQRNKGNFPGRFSGRQFSNSRSEMNVSTLELGDSALYLCASSLGGILVDEQYFGPGTRLTVT.

This clonotype was counted at least ten times. The chain joins TRBV12-5 to TRBJ2-5; 13 bases are shared with TRBD2. The CDR3 has 15 residues. J lost 5 bases, V lost 5 bases, and 5 bases had no gene match. Germline V CDR1 and CDR2: LGHNT, FRNRAP. CDR3 region: CASGPGTSGTETQYF. DNA for the CDR3: TGTGCTAGTGGTCCCGGGACTAGCGGGACGGAGACCCAGTACTTC.

In this sample, this clonotype turned up a few times. This rearrangement joins TRBV15 to TRBJ2-1; D is tentatively TRBD1 or TRBD2 (5 bases each). The CDR3 is 13 amino acids. Germline V gene lookup returns CDR1 LNHNV and CDR2 YYDKDF (reference sequence). V was shortened by 9 bases and J by 6 bases, with 15 bases between the two germline ends. Here the CDR3 reads CATGVGGSNEQFF. CDR3 in DNA: TGTGCCACTGGGGTTGGGGGAAGCAATGAGCAGTTCTTC.

This clonotype was counted many times. The chain couples TRBV6-1 to TRBJ1-2; tentatively, D is TRBD1 (5 bases). Germline CDR1 reads MNHNS; CDR2 reads SASEGT. Trimming stripped 6 bases from V and 8 bases from J, with 25 bases between. CDR3 length: 16 residues. CDR3 in amino acids: CASSPPGLGREGGYTF. The CDR3 DNA reads as TGTGCCAGCAGCCCCCCCGGGTTGGGCAGGGAAGGAGGCTACACCTTC.

This clonotype was seen a handful of times. The gene calls are TRBV7-9 and TRBJ2-1; 9 bases map to TRBD1. Germline CDR1 is SEHNR and CDR2 is FQNEAQ (reference sequence). This CDR3 is built from 16 residues. The J segment lost 12 bases and the V segment lost 8 bases, leaving 20 bases of the junction unmatched. Here the CDR3 DNA reads TGTGCCAGCGCCACTTCCGGGACAGGGTTCTCTTGGGGGCAGTTCTTC. Its translation: CASATSGTGFSWGQFF.

This clonotype was picked up many times. V usage is TRBV5-1 and J usage is TRBJ2-1; TRBD1 aligns across 8 bases. V lost 4 bases, J lost 5 bases, and 5 bases stayed unmatched. This CDR3 comprises 14 residues. Germline V gene lookup returns CDR1 SGHRS and CDR2 YFSETQ. The CDR3 region is CASSGQGADNEQFF. In DNA form, the CDR3 reads TGCGCCAGCAGCGGGCAGGGGGCCGACAATGAGCAGTTCTTC. Complete variable domain (other parts from reference TRBV5-1 and TRBJ2-1): KAGVTQTPRYLIKTRGQQVTLSCSPISGHRSVSWYQQTPGQGLQFLFEYFSETQRNKGNFPGRFSGRQFSNSRSEMNVSTLELGDSALYLCASSGQGADNEQFFGPGTRLTVL.

This clonotype occurred many times. V and J are TRBV7-8 and TRBJ2-2; D remains ambiguous. CDR1 and CDR2 from the germline V gene are SGHVS and FQNEAQ. This CDR3 is 15 amino acids long. Trimming removed 1 base from V and 6 bases from J, with 12 bases in between. CDR3 DNA sequence: TGTGCCAGCAGCTTAGACGTGGTAGACCCCGGGGAGCTGTTTTTT. This sequence encodes CASSLDVVDPGELFF.